The rows below give T cell receptor beta chains drawn from one sample of a study of T cell responses to AZD1222 COVID-19 vaccine. Only in-frame clones appear in the TCRdb table, and some are missing; sequencing was by immunoSEQ multiplex PCR. The sample lists 95,000 to 150,000 clones; over 75% were seen once. This sample comprised peripheral blood, obtained on day 0 of AZD1222 vaccination. These TCRs come from an adult in good health. Both conserved end residues are part of each CDR3. D genes are given only for firm matches. Size is omitted from some rows. Given values are once, few, many or a class for expanded clones.

D	J	size	V	length	DNA	CDR3
TRBD2	TRBJ2-7	few	TRBV5-1	14	TGCGCCAGCAGAAGGGCTAGCGGGGCAGTCGAGCAGTACTTC	CASRRASGAVEQYF
-	TRBJ1-1	-	TRBV18	14	TGTGCCAGCTCACCGACGTCGGTTAACACTGAAGCTTTCTTT	CASSPTSVNTEAFF
-	TRBJ1-5	once	TRBV21-1	18	TGTGCCAGCAGCAAAGCGCAGGGGACAGAGTGTGGCAATCAGCCCCAGCATTTT	CASSKAQGTECGNQPQHF
TRBD2	TRBJ2-1	-	TRBV5-5	17	TGTGCCAGCAGCACTGGGACTAGCGGGGGGGTTATCCATGAGCAGTTCTTC	CASSTGTSGGVIHEQFF
TRBD1	TRBJ1-2	few	TRBV2	13	TGTGCCAGCAGTATCCGACAGGGGGCGGGCTACACCTTC	CASSIRQGAGYTF
-	TRBJ1-2	once	TRBV11-2	14	TGTGCCAGCAGCTTAGACCTACAGGGTCATGGCTACACCTTC	CASSLDLQGHGYTF
-	TRBJ1-1	-	TRBV7-2	13	TGTGCCAGCAGGCTGAATATGAACACTGAAGCTTTCTTT	CASRLNMNTEAFF
TRBD1	TRBJ1-2	-	TRBV12-3/TRBV12-4	13	TGTGCCAGCAGACCTCAGGGGGTTGGTGGCTACACCTTC	CASRPQGVGGYTF
-	TRBJ1-1	-	TRBV5-1	14	TGCGCCAGCAGCTTGGTGTCAGCCAACACTGAAGCTTTCTTT	CASSLVSANTEAFF
-	TRBJ1-5	-	TRBV6-5	14	TGTGCCAGCAGCAGACAGAACGATGTTCAGCCCCAGCATTTT	CASSRQNDVQPQHF
-	TRBJ1-2	-	TRBV19	12	TGTGCCACCTGGGGGGGAAACTATGGCTACACCTTC	CATWGGNYGYTF
-	TRBJ1-5	-	TRBV6-5	12	TGTGCCAGCAGGGGGGGCAGTCAGCCCCAGCATTTT	CASRGGSQPQHF
-	TRBJ2-7	-	TRBV6-5	15	TGTGCCAGCAGTTCCGACCCCGCCAGGACCTACGAGCAGTACTTC	CASSSDPARTYEQYF
-	TRBJ2-2	-	TRBV7-6	18	TGTGCCAGCAGCTTAAGGTCCCAGGGGACACTGAACACCGGGGAGCTGTTTTTT	CASSLRSQGTLNTGELFF
-	TRBJ1-1	-	TRBV19	16	TGTGCCAGTAGTATGCCCCACTTCTCGGGGGCCACTGAAGCTTTCTTT	CASSMPHFSGATEAFF
-	TRBJ1-2	-	TRBV5-8	16	TGTGCCAGCAGCTTGGACATCTTGGGGGTTTCTCGAGGCTACACCTTC	CASSLDILGVSRGYTF
-	TRBJ2-3	-	TRBV12-5	17	TGTGCTAGTGGTTTGGTACCTAAAGGGGCTAGCACAGATACGCAGTATTTT	CASGLVPKGASTDTQYF
-	TRBJ1-2	-	TRBV9	13	TGTGCCAGCAGCGTAGGAGGTACTTATGGCTACACCTTC	CASSVGGTYGYTF
TRBD1	TRBJ1-2	-	TRBV10-3	14	TGTGCCATCAGTGAACAGGGGCAGAGGTATGGCTACACCTTC	CAISEQGQRYGYTF
TRBD2	TRBJ2-3	few	TRBV6-4	15	TGTGCCAGCAAGCCAAGCGGGGGCCACACAGATACGCAGTATTTT	CASKPSGGHTDTQYF
-	TRBJ1-4	-	TRBV5-1	15	TGCGCCAGCAGCTTGAGTCTGGTAGGGAGTGAAAAACTGTTTTTT	CASSLSLVGSEKLFF
-	TRBJ1-1	-	TRBV19	14	TGTGCCAGTAGTATGGGGGACCACAACACTGAAGCTTTCTTT	CASSMGDHNTEAFF
TRBD1	TRBJ2-3	-	TRBV28	15	TGTGCCAGCAGACCGCAGGGGGCTAGCACAGATACGCAGTATTTT	CASRPQGASTDTQYF
-	TRBJ1-5	once	TRBV15	16	TGTGCCACCAGCAGAGGGCGGATAAATAGCAATCAGCCCCAGCATTTT	CATSRGRINSNQPQHF
-	TRBJ1-1	once	TRBV6-7	15	TGTGCCAGCAGTTACTCTACGGGGGCAAGCACTGAAGCTTTCTTT	CASSYSTGASTEAFF
-	TRBJ2-7	-	TRBV3-1/TRBV3-2	13	TGTGCCAGCAGCCAAGACAGGGTGGGTGAGCAGTACTTC	CASSQDRVGEQYF
TRBD2	TRBJ2-1	once	TRBV19	15	TGTGCTAGTAGTATACCGGGACTAGAGTACAATGAGCAGTTCTTC	CASSIPGLEYNEQFF
-	TRBJ2-7	-	TRBV5-1	18	TGCGCCAGCAACAACCTGCGGCAGGGTCTAAGGGAAGGGTACGAGCAGTACTTC	CASNNLRQGLREGYEQYF
-	TRBJ1-6	-	TRBV18	15	TGTGCCAGCTCACCGGTCCGTGCGGATAATTCACCCCTCCACTTT	CASSPVRADNSPLHF
-	TRBJ1-3	-	TRBV6-6	16	TGTGCCAGCAGTCCGCAGACACTGAGCTCTGGAAACACCATATATTTT	CASSPQTLSSGNTIYF
-	TRBJ2-7	-	TRBV11-3	13	TGTGCCAGCAGCGTCGGGCCCCTAGGCGAGCAGTACTTC	CASSVGPLGEQYF
TRBD1	TRBJ1-1	-	TRBV29-1	14	TGCAGCGTTGAGGGGACAGCACGAACGGCTGAAGCTTTCTTT	CSVEGTARTAEAFF
-	TRBJ1-2	-	TRBV5-1	15	TGCGCCAGCAGCCTCCTCCGTAATGAAGGTGGTGGCTACACCTTC	CASSLLRNEGGGYTF
-	TRBJ2-3	-	TRBV5-1	14	TGCGCCAGCAGAGAGGCGACTAGCACAGATACGCAGTATTTT	CASREATSTDTQYF
-	TRBJ1-2	-	TRBV5-6	15	TGTGCCAGCAGCCCCGTTTACACAGTGATCTATGGCTACACCTTC	CASSPVYTVIYGYTF
TRBD2	TRBJ2-1	-	TRBV3-1/TRBV3-2	18	TGTGCCAGCAGCCCCCCTCCGCAATTAGCGGGGGGATACAATGAGCAGTTCTTC	CASSPPPQLAGGYNEQFF
TRBD2	TRBJ2-3	few	TRBV9	15	TGTGCCAGCAGCGTTGGCGGGGGAGAAGTAGATACGCAGTATTTT	CASSVGGGEVDTQYF
TRBD2	TRBJ2-3	-	TRBV27	15	TGTGCCAGCAGTAATCGCGGGGGTAGCACAGATACGCAGTATTTT	CASSNRGGSTDTQYF
TRBD1	TRBJ1-4	-	TRBV18	15	TGTGCCAGCTCAACGACAGGGGGTGCTAATGAAAAACTGTTTTTT	CASSTTGGANEKLFF
TRBD2	TRBJ2-1	once	TRBV7-6	17	TGTGCCAGCAGCTTAGTTGATCTACTAGCGGGGGGGCGAGAGCAGTTCTTC	CASSLVDLLAGGREQFF
-	TRBJ1-4	-	TRBV5-1	16	TGCGCCAGCAGCTTCGACCCCTCGGACAGTGATGAAAAACTGTTTTTT	CASSFDPSDSDEKLFF
-	TRBJ2-7	-	TRBV18	14	TGTGCCAGCTCACGGATGGACCGAACCTACGAGCAGTACTTC	CASSRMDRTYEQYF
-	TRBJ2-5	-	TRBV5-1	17	TGCGCCAGCAGCGTTACGGGGGGCGCAGACCGGAGAGAGACCCAGTACTTC	CASSVTGGADRRETQYF
TRBD1	TRBJ1-1	few	TRBV3-1/TRBV3-2	16	TGTGCCAGCAGGCTTGAGACAGGGGCCATGAACACTGAAGCTTTCTTT	CASRLETGAMNTEAFF